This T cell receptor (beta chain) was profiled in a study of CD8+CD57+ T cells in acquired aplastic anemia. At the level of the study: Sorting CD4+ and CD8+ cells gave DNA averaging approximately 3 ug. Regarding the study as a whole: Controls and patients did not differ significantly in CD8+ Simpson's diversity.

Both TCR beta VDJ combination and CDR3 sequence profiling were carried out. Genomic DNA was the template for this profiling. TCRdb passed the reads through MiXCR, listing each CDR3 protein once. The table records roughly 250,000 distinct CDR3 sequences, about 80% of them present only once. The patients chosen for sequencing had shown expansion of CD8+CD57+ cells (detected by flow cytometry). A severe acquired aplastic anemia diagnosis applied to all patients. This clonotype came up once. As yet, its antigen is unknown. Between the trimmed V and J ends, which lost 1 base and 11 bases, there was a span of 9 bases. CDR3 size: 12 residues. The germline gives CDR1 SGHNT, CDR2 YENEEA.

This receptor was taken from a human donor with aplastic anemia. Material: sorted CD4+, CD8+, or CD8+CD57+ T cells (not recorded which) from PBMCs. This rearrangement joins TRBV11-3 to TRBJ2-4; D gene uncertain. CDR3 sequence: CASSLALKVQYF. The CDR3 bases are TGTGCCAGCAGCTTAGCTCTGAAAGTTCAGTACTTC.